In its sample, the clone carrying this T cell receptor (beta chain) was seen once. These data are taken from a study of T cell changes during pregnancy in multiple sclerosis. The CDR3 sequence is 14 residues long. Germline-derived CDR1 and CDR2 are SGHDT and YYEEEE. V dropped 2 bases and J dropped 4 bases, with 12 bases sitting between them. Assay: immunoSEQ multiplex PCR; the TCRdb copy retains only in-frame clones and omits some. The sample has 70,000 to 100,000 clones; more than 85% are singletons. The V call is TRBV5-6, the J call TRBJ1-1; D perhaps matches TRBD1 (6 bases). This TCR was sampled from a female donor with multiple sclerosis, enrolled in a pregnancy study. Sequences were derived from peripheral blood, sampled in the first trimester of pregnancy. In DNA, the CDR3 is TGTGCCAGCAGCTTCCCGGGGGGCGCCACTGAAGCTTTCTTT. The encoded protein is CASSFPGGATEAFF.